These 25 T cell receptor beta chains were all obtained from the same sample, sequenced in a study of blood T cell repertoires in COVID-19. Data came from immunoSEQ multiplex PCR; TCRdb stores just in-frame clones and leaves some out. In the table there are roughly 250,000 clones, 70% to 90% of which are singletons. Source material: peripheral blood. The source of these receptors is a woman between 40 and 50 years old who had recovered from COVID-19.

The chain links TRBV19 to TRBJ1-2; D is perhaps TRBD1 (6 bases). Deletions cut 5 bases from V and 4 bases from J, with 17 bases between. CDR3 length: 15 residues. Per germline, CDR1 LNHDA and CDR2 SQIVND (reference sequence). The CDR3 sequence: CASSVNQGISYGYTF. The CDR3 DNA reads TGTGCCAGTAGTGTCAATCAGGGGATCAGCTATGGCTACACCTTC.

The chain couples TRBV19 to TRBJ2-6; the D gene is possibly TRBD1 (6 bases). The germline gives CDR1 LNHDA, CDR2 SQIVND (reference sequence). CDR3 length equals 16 residues. V was cut by 3 bases and J by 4 bases, with 13 bases left in between. The CDR3 DNA is TGTGCCAGTAGTATCTCAGGGGCGGCGGGGGCCAACGTCCTGACTTTC. It translates to CASSISGAAGANVLTF.

The chain combines TRBV6-2 or TRBV6-3 with TRBJ2-5; 7 bases line up with TRBD1. V was clipped by 5 bases and J by 5 bases; unmatched bases: 11. Per germline, CDR1 MNHEY and CDR2 SVGEGT. This CDR3 region has 15 residues. The CDR3 spells CASSPFSGTAETQYF. The CDR3 DNA reads as TGTGCCAGCAGTCCATTTTCCGGGACAGCCGAGACCCAGTACTTC.

The chain has TRBV14 and TRBJ2-4; TRBD2 matches 12 bases. V was pared by 4 bases and J by 3 bases, with 7 bases of the junction left unmatched. This CDR3 has 17 amino acids. Germline CDR1 reads SGHDN; CDR2 reads FVKESK. CDR3 sequence: CASSRRTSGDIKNIQYF. The DNA of the CDR3 is TGTGCCAGCAGCCGAAGGACTAGCGGGGACATCAAAAACATTCAGTACTTC.

This chain links TRBV7-3 with TRBJ2-6, with D perhaps matching TRBD1 (6 bases). Trimming shortened V by 2 bases and J by 0 bases, and 11 bases separated the two germline ends. CDR3 length: 17 residues. CDR1 and CDR2 from the germline V gene are SGHTA and FQGTGA. CDR3 in DNA: TGTGCCAGCAGCTTAGGGGGCGGGTACTCTGGGGCCAACGTCCTGACTTTC. This sequence encodes CASSLGGGYSGANVLTF.

This chain links TRBV24-1 with TRBJ1-5; 8 bases map to TRBD1. Germline CDR1 reads KGHDR; CDR2 reads SFDVKD. The CDR3 sequence is 14 residues long. V was clipped by 9 bases and J by 3 bases; unmatched bases: 6. This CDR3 is CATGGTGPNQPQHF. Written as DNA, the CDR3 is TGTGCCACCGGGGGGACAGGACCCAATCAGCCCCAGCATTTT.

The chain links TRBV30 to TRBJ1-2; 9 bases agree with TRBD1. Trimming removed 0 bases from V and 2 bases from J; junction bases left unmatched: 4. Germline CDR1 is GTSNPN and CDR2 is SVGIG (reference sequence). This CDR3 has 15 amino acids. CDR3 in amino acids: CAWSVVGQGNYGYTF. The CDR3 DNA sequence: TGTGCCTGGAGTGTGGTCGGACAGGGGAACTATGGCTACACCTTC.

The chain employs TRBV12-5 and TRBJ2-2, with D possibly being TRBD2 (5 bases). V was trimmed by 1 base and J by 7 bases, leaving 13 bases between them. Germline V gene sequence: CDR1 LGHNT, CDR2 FRNRAP. The CDR3 consists of 15 residues. The CDR3 coding sequence is TGTGCTAGTGGTTTGGGCCCTCGCCGGGGCGGGGAGCTGTTTTTT. Its translation is CASGLGPRRGGELFF.

The CDR3 protein is CASSFMQKKAKNIQYF. The CDR3 DNA reads as TGTGCCAGCAGTTTTATGCAGAAGAAAGCCAAAAACATTCAGTACTTC. The chain links TRBV28 to TRBJ2-4, with D unclear. The germline gives CDR1 MDHEN, CDR2 SYDVKM. The CDR3 loop spans 16 amino acids. V lost 3 bases to trimming and J lost 0 bases, with 12 bases between them.

About this clone itself: One junction end disagrees with the germline gene, perhaps due to a read error. This rearrangement joins TRBV7-7 to TRBJ2-7; D may be TRBD2 (6 bases). The V gene's germline CDR1 is SSHAT and CDR2 FNYEAQ (reference sequence). CDR3 size: 16 residues. DNA for the CDR3: TGTGCTAGCAGCTTAGCGGTAGGGCCGGGCCGAGGGGAGCAGTACTTC. Translated: CASSLAVGPGRGEQYF. Using reference TRBV7-7 and TRBJ2-7 for the parts outside the CDR3, the full variable domain is GAGVSQSPRYKVTKRGQDVTLRCDPISSHATLYWYQQALGQGPEFLTYFNYEAQPDKSGLPSDRFSAERPEGSISTLTIQRTEQRDSAMYRCASSLAVGPGRGEQYFGPGTRLTVT.

The chain combines TRBV5-1 with TRBJ2-3; 12 bases line up with TRBD2. The V gene's germline CDR1 is SGHRS and CDR2 YFSETQ. The CDR3 length is 17 residues. V was clipped by 1 base and J by 2 bases; unmatched bases: 5. The CDR3 DNA reads TGCGCCAGCAGCTTGCTAGCGGGGGGGGATATCACAGATACGCAGTATTTT. Translation gives CASSLLAGGDITDTQYF.

This clone is a singleton in its sample. The J gene is TRBJ1-5, the V gene TRBV6-2 or TRBV6-3; 11 bases align to TRBD1. CDR1 is MNHEY, CDR2 SVGEGT, per germline. V dropped 4 bases and J dropped 6; count of bases not matched to a gene: 8. The CDR3 length is 16 residues. This chain's CDR3 is CASSSGTGGSSQPQHF. CDR3 coding DNA: TGTGCCAGCAGTTCCGGGACAGGGGGGAGTTCTCAGCCCCAGCATTTT.

The chain has TRBV30 and TRBJ1-5; D ambiguous. The CDR3 sequence is 13 residues long. V lost 2 bases to trimming and J lost 3 bases, with 8 bases between them. CDR1 and CDR2 from the germline V gene are GTSNPN and SVGIG (reference sequence). The CDR3 loop reads CAWSSQLNQPQHF. The CDR3 coding sequence is TGTGCCTGGAGTAGCCAACTCAATCAGCCCCAGCATTTT.

This chain connects TRBV5-4 to TRBJ2-5; 8 nucleotides match TRBD2. The CDR3 loop spans 16 amino acids. Trimming at V came to 3 bases and at J to 4 bases, leaving 11 bases not matched to a gene. CDR1 is SGHNT, CDR2 YYREEE, per germline (reference sequence). This CDR3 is CASSSASGGSRETQYF. The CDR3 DNA reads as TGTGCCAGCAGCTCTGCGTCGGGAGGGAGTCGAGAGACCCAGTACTTC.

This clone occurred once. The chain employs TRBV4-2 and TRBJ1-1; no firm D call. CDR3 length: 15 residues. V lost 0 bases, J lost 0 bases, and 8 bases lay in between. Germline V CDR1 and CDR2: LGHNA, YNFKEQ. Here the CDR3 reads CASSQDLQLNTEAFF. The CDR3 DNA reads as TGTGCCAGCAGCCAAGATCTCCAGTTGAACACTGAAGCTTTCTTT.

The V call is TRBV5-1, the J call TRBJ2-6, with 8 bases lining up with TRBD1. Trimming took 6 bases from V and 0 from J; bases not matched to a gene: 5. This CDR3 contains 16 residues. Germline CDR1 reads SGHRS; CDR2 reads YFSETQ. The CDR3 DNA follows: TGCGCCAGCAACAGGGGGGACCACTCTGGGGCCAACGTCCTGACTTTC. Amino acid sequence: CASNRGDHSGANVLTF.

The rearrangement uses TRBV19 and TRBJ1-2, with TRBD1 identical over 7 bases. The CDR3 spans 14 residues. The V gene end was trimmed by 7 bases and the J gene end by 4 bases; junction bases not matched to a gene: 9. CDR1 LNHDA and CDR2 SQIVND come from the germline V gene (reference sequence). CDR3 DNA sequence: TGTGCCAGTACCAAACAGGGGCTACCCTATGGCTACACCTTC. This codes for CASTKQGLPYGYTF.

The CDR3 loop is CASSLAGTGTSGNTIYF. The DNA for the CDR3 is TGTGCCAGCAGCTTGGCCGGGACAGGAACCTCTGGAAACACCATATATTTT. The rearrangement links TRBV5-6 to TRBJ1-3, with 8 bases lining up with TRBD1. This CDR3 is built from 17 residues. The germline gives CDR1 SGHDT, CDR2 YYEEEE. J lost 0 bases, V lost 0 bases, and 5 bases had no gene match.

The chain is built from TRBV11-2 and TRBJ2-3, with TRBD1 as a possible D gene (6 bases). There are 13 residues in the CDR3. The V gene's germline CDR1 is SGHAT and CDR2 FQNNGV. The V gene lost 4 bases and the J gene lost 10 bases, with 15 bases spanning the gap. The CDR3 loop reads CASSSHGQFAQYF. The CDR3 DNA reads as TGTGCCAGCAGCTCCCACGGACAGTTTGCGCAGTATTTT.

This clone has a handful of counts. The chain is built from TRBV18 and TRBJ1-1, with D hard to call. The germline V gene has CDR1 KGHSH and CDR2 LQKENI. Trimming left V 2 bases short and J 6 bases short, with 16 bases between. CDR3 length: 15 amino acids. The CDR3 protein is CASSPIPVRGSEAFF. As DNA, the CDR3 is TGTGCCAGCTCACCAATCCCTGTGCGGGGTTCTGAAGCTTTCTTT.

The chain links TRBV5-1 to TRBJ2-1; 9 bases are shared with TRBD1. From germline, CDR1 is SGHRS and CDR2 YFSETQ. V gave up 4 bases and J gave up 10 bases; unmatched junction bases: 12. This CDR3 comprises 15 residues. CDR3 loop: CASSRVRTGVGEQFF. The CDR3 DNA reads as TGCGCCAGCAGCCGGGTCCGGACAGGGGTAGGGGAGCAGTTCTTC.

The V gene is TRBV19, the J gene TRBJ1-2; no reliable D call. This CDR3 is built from 16 residues. Trimming pared 3 bases from V and 4 bases from J, leaving 18 bases between. The germline V gene has CDR1 LNHDA and CDR2 SQIVND (reference sequence). CDR3 bases: TGTGCCAGTAGTATCACCGAGGGCACTCTAGGCTATGGCTACACCTTC. Its protein is CASSITEGTLGYGYTF.

This chain connects TRBV7-9 to TRBJ1-2; 7 bases match TRBD1. V dropped 4 bases and J dropped 4; count of bases not matched to a gene: 6. Per germline, CDR1 SEHNR and CDR2 FQNEAQ (reference sequence). The length of the CDR3 is 14 residues. The CDR3 region has the DNA TGTGCCAGCAGCTCAGCAGACAGGGCCTATGGCTACACCTTC. Protein sequence: CASSSADRAYGYTF.

The chain couples TRBV7-3 to TRBJ1-3; TRBD1 agrees at 8 bases. CDR3 length: 15 residues. Germline CDR1 reads SGHTA; CDR2 reads FQGTGA. Germline trimming cut 4 bases from V and 4 bases from J; bases unmatched to any gene: 6. CDR3 DNA sequence: TGTGCCAGCAGCTCCGGGACAGGACGGGGAAACACCATATATTTT. It encodes CASSSGTGRGNTIYF.

V is TRBV18 and J is TRBJ2-5, with D uncertain. The CDR3 has 14 amino acids. With 0 bases removed from V and 5 bases from J, the gap between germline ends came to 10 bases. CDR1 and CDR2 from the germline V gene are KGHSH and LQKENI. The CDR3: CASSPPTHGETQYF. DNA of the CDR3: TGTGCCAGCTCACCACCGACTCACGGCGAGACCCAGTACTTC. Full variable domain (outside the CDR3, taken from reference TRBV18 and TRBJ2-5): NAGVMQNPRHLVRRRGQEARLRCSPMKGHSHVYWYRQLPEEGLKFMVYLQKENIIDESGMPKERFSAEFPKEGPSILRIQQVVRGDSAAYFCASSPPTHGETQYFGPGTRLLVL.